Below, 13 T cell receptor beta chains from the same sample are listed, as sequenced in a study of identical twins. TCRdb reprocessed the 5' RACE reads with MiXCR, giving one entry per CDR3 protein. The data show about 210,000 distinct CDR3 sequences, roughly a tenth seen once. The sequenced material came from memory (CD45RO+) T cells sorted from blood. These receptors all stem from a young woman in good health.

This chain joins TRBV21-1 and TRBJ2-1; the D call TRBD2 from the table was never checked on the DNA. TRBV21-1 is deemed a pseudogene. CDR3 size: 20 residues. The CDR3 nucleotides are TGTGCCAGCAGCGCACGAACGGGACTAGCGGGAGAACCCTCCTACAATGAGCAGTTCTTC. It yields the protein CASSARTGLAGEPSYNEQFF.

The chain joins TRBV18 to TRBJ2-7; D is unclear. The CDR3 loop spans 12 amino acids. In germline, CDR1 is KGHSH, CDR2 LQKENI. Trimming left V 6 bases short and J 2 bases short, with 8 bases between. The CDR3 bases are TGTGCCAGCTCCCGTGAGACCTACGAGCAGTACTTC. Protein: CASSRETYEQYF. Full variable domain (missing parts from reference TRBV18 and TRBJ2-7): NAGVMQNPRHLVRRRGQEARLRCSPMKGHSHVYWYRQLPEEGLKFMVYLQKENIIDESGMPKERFSAEFPKEGPSILRIQQVVRGDSAAYFCASSRETYEQYFGPGTRLTVT.

This clonotype was detected only a few times. The gene calls are TRBV10-3 and TRBJ1-5; D possibly corresponds to TRBD1 (5 bases). This CDR3 comprises 14 residues. Germline V gives CDR1 ENHRY, CDR2 SYGVKD. With 4 bases removed from V and 3 bases from J, the gap between germline ends came to 10 bases. Written as DNA, the CDR3 is TGTGCCATCAGTGTGGAAGGGGTCAATCAGCCCCAGCATTTT. Protein: CAISVEGVNQPQHF.

Only a few counts were recorded for this clonotype. CDR3 residues: CASSVESSGGKGKQYF. DNA for the CDR3: TGTGCCAGCAGCGTAGAGTCTAGCGGAGGCAAAGGAAAGCAGTACTTC. The chain combines TRBV9 with TRBJ2-7, with TRBD2 identical over 7 bases. Germline CDR1 SGDLS, CDR2 YYNGEE. This CDR3 has 16 residues. Trimming took 0 bases from V and 8 from J; bases not matched to a gene: 14.

Only a few counts were recorded for this clonotype. This chain joins TRBV6-2 or TRBV6-3 and TRBJ1-5; perhaps TRBD1 as D (5 bases). Looked up from germline, CDR1 is MNHEY and CDR2 is SVGEGT. The length of the CDR3 is 18 residues. With 6 bases removed from V and 0 bases from J, the gap between germline ends came to 21 bases. The CDR3 region has the DNA TGTGCCAGCAGGGATATGGTTTCGGGACTTTTTAGCAATCAGCCCCAGCATTTT. It specifies CASRDMVSGLFSNQPQHF.

The V and J genes are TRBV7-7 and TRBJ2-3; D is undetermined. The CDR3 loop spans 13 amino acids. The germline V gene encodes CDR1 SSHAT and CDR2 FNYEAQ (reference sequence). The V gene lost 4 bases and the J gene lost 2 bases, with 7 bases spanning the gap. The CDR3 DNA is TGTGCCAGCAGCTCCCGATACACAGATACGCAGTATTTT. It translates to CASSSRYTDTQYF.

This clonotype was detected only a few times. The V call is TRBV5-4, the J call TRBJ2-3; D is possibly TRBD2 (7 bases). The length of the CDR3 is 15 residues. Germline V CDR1 and CDR2: SGHNT, YYREEE (reference sequence). The ends were cut back, 4 bases at V and 2 bases at J, with 14 bases in the middle. CDR3 amino acids: CASSRGGAVTDTQYF. The CDR3 nucleotides read TGTGCCAGCAGCAGAGGGGGGGCGGTCACAGATACGCAGTATTTT.

At least ten counts were recorded for this clonotype. V gene TRBV6-1 combines with J gene TRBJ1-1, with TRBD1 matching over 8 bases. Losses at the gene ends were 2 bases for V and 6 bases for J; bases not matched to a gene: 5. This CDR3 spans 14 amino acids. Per the germline V gene, CDR1 is MNHNS and CDR2 is SASEGT. DNA for the CDR3: TGTGCCAGCAGTGAAAGGACAGGGAGGGCTGAAGCTTTCTTT. It yields the protein CASSERTGRAEAFF.

This clonotype was detected a few times. The gene calls are TRBV29-1 and TRBJ2-2; D possibly uses TRBD1 or TRBD2 (5 bases each). The CDR3 runs to 12 residues. CDR1 is SQVTM and CDR2 is ANQGSEA in the germline V gene. Between the trimmed V and J ends, which lost 4 bases and 8 bases, there was a span of 11 bases. CDR3 residues: CSVVGDWGELFF. Here the CDR3 DNA reads TGCAGCGTTGTGGGGGATTGGGGGGAGCTGTTTTTT.

Ten or more counts support this clonotype. The chain links TRBV12-3 or TRBV12-4 to TRBJ1-4, with no clear D. This CDR3 spans 13 amino acids. The V end lost 2 bases, the J end lost 6 bases, and 7 bases lay between the germline ends. The CDR3 DNA follows: TGTGCCAGCAGTTTATGGGCAGATGAAAAACTGTTTTTT. Its translation: CASSLWADEKLFF.

This clonotype was seen more than once but under ten times. This chain connects TRBV7-9 to TRBJ2-5; TRBD2 might be the D (5 bases). CDR3 length: 12 amino acids. Germline lookup yields CDR1 SEHNR and CDR2 FQNEAQ (reference sequence). V lost 5 bases and J 5 bases, leaving 9 bases between the germline ends. CDR3 DNA sequence: TGTGCCAGCAGCCGGACTGTTGAGACCCAGTACTTC. It specifies CASSRTVETQYF.

The chain employs TRBV6-2 or TRBV6-3 and TRBJ2-1; 10 positions agree with TRBD2. In germline, CDR1 is MNHEY, CDR2 SVGEGT. Unmatched junction bases numbered 10, after V lost 0 bases and J lost 5 bases. CDR3 length: 18 residues. For the CDR3, the DNA is TGTGCCAGCAGTTACTCGAGACGTACTAGCGGGACCGACAATGAGCAGTTCTTC. This sequence encodes CASSYSRRTSGTDNEQFF.

This chain connects TRBV20-1 to TRBJ2-5, with 9 bases that match TRBD2. This CDR3 region has 14 residues. With 2 bases clipped from V and 4 bases from J, the junction kept 5 bases outside the gene matches. Germline V gene sequence: CDR1 DFQATT, CDR2 SNEGSKA (reference sequence). This CDR3 reads CSARRLAGVETQYF. CDR3 nucleotides: TGCAGTGCTAGACGATTAGCGGGGGTAGAGACCCAGTACTTC.